This entry concerns a single T cell receptor (beta chain). These data belong to a study of identical twins. The junction had 19 bases not matched to a gene; V was cut back by 4 bases and J by 2 bases. This CDR3 has 20 residues. In germline, CDR1 is SGHRS, CDR2 YFSETQ. TCRdb re-analysed the 5' RACE reads in MiXCR, keeping a single row per CDR3 protein. Counted here are 1.5 million to 2 million distinct CDR3 sequences, roughly 35% occurring once; the ten biggest clones make up about 0.27%. The sample comprised cord blood. The origin of this receptor is a newborn girl in good health. The chain joins TRBV5-1 to TRBJ2-7, with 12 bases lining up with TRBD2. In nucleotides, the CDR3 is TGCGCCAGCAGCACGAGGGATATCGGGACTAGCGGGCCTTCTACCTACGAGCAGTACTTC. This translates into CASSTRDIGTSGPSTYEQYF.